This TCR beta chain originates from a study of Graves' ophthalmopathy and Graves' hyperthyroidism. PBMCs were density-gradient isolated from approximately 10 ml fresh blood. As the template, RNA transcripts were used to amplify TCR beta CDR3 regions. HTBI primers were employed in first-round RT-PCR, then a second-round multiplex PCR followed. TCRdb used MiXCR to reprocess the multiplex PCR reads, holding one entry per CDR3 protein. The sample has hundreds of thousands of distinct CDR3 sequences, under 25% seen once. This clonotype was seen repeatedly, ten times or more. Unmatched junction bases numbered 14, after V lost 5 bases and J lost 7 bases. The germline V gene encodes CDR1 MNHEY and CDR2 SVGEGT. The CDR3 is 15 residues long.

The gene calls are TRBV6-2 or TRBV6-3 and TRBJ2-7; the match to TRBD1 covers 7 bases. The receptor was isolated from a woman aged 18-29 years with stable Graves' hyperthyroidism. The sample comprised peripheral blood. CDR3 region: CASSPGTDTYAEQYF. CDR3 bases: TGTGCCAGCAGTCCCGGGACAGATACGTACGCGGAGCAGTACTTC.